This section outlines one T cell receptor beta chain sequence together with its context. A much bigger clone sits one base away, suggesting this may be a read error. With a J-beta primer mix and a sample-barcoded 5' primer, a second PCR ran roughly 7 to 11 cycles. No fewer than 3 million CDR3-containing paired-end reads came from each sample. TCRdb fed the 5' RACE reads into MiXCR, producing one record per CDR3 protein. The profile shows 850,000 to 1,000,000 distinct CDR3 sequences, 45% to 60% of them singletons. These data belong to a study of blood T cells in healthy people across ages. Study-wide background: Using template switching, researchers captured about one barcoded beta molecule for each two T cells.

Per sample, no less than 5 micrograms of total RNA were extracted. Sequencing was carried out using blood. The receptor's source is a woman in her fifties or sixties in good health.

In DNA form, the CDR3 reads TGCAGTGCCCAGAAAGGCTGGGCTTATTACAATGAGCAGTTCTTC. It is translated as CSAQKGWAYYNEQFF. The V gene is TRBV20-1, the J gene TRBJ2-1; no clear D gene. Germline CDR1 reads DFQATT; CDR2 reads SNEGSKA (reference sequence). With 6 bases removed from V and 4 bases from J, the gap between germline ends came to 19 bases. This CDR3 contains 15 residues.